These 26 T cell receptor beta chains came from one sample sequenced in a study of T-cell reconstitution after alpha-beta-depleted transplantation in children. Molecular barcoding with unique molecular identifiers was used for the TCRbeta library. A single record per CDR3 protein comes from TCRdb applying MiXCR to the PCR reads. This table has some 190,000 distinct CDR3 sequences, around 10% appearing once. This specimen was PBMCs, taken before TCRalphabeta/CD19-depleted stem cell transplant. These receptors came from a boy aged 2 to 10 with acute myeloid leukemia, due to receive a stem cell transplant.

This clonotype showed up many times. The chain carries TRBV5-1 and TRBJ2-7; no clear D gene. The CDR3 is 11 amino acids. CDR1 is SGHRS, CDR2 YFSETQ, per germline. Trimming took off 5 bases at V and 5 bases at J, with 8 bases between the two ends. In DNA, the CDR3 is TGCGCCAGCAGGGGTGGGCACGAGCAGTACTTC. This encodes CASRGGHEQYF.

This clonotype was recorded many times. The chain couples TRBV7-9 to TRBJ2-3; possibly TRBD2 for D (6 bases). Germline V lookup: CDR1 SEHNR, CDR2 FQNEAQ (reference sequence). This CDR3 is built from 16 residues. V lost 7 bases, J lost 4 bases, and 21 bases lay in between. The CDR3 coding sequence is TGTGCCAGCAATTGGGGGGATACCGTTAGCGCAGATACGCAGTATTTT. This gives the protein CASNWGDTVSADTQYF.

The chain has TRBV20-1 and TRBJ1-2; 9 bases match TRBD1. The junction had 10 bases not matched to a gene; V was cut back by 3 bases and J by 8 bases. The CDR3 sequence is 14 residues long. Germline V gives CDR1 DFQATT, CDR2 SNEGSKA (reference sequence). CDR3 coding DNA: TGCAGTGCTAGTCCGGGACAGGGAAATCACGGCTACACCTTC. Its protein is CSASPGQGNHGYTF.

In its sample, this clonotype was seen many times. The chain recombines TRBV5-1 with TRBJ2-7, with 9 bases aligning to TRBD1. This CDR3 spans 15 amino acids. In germline, CDR1 is SGHRS, CDR2 YFSETQ. J lost 3 bases, V lost 4 bases, and 8 bases had no gene match. In nucleotides, the CDR3 is TGCGCCAGCAGCATTTTACCGGGACAGGGCTACGAGCAGTACTTC. Residues: CASSILPGQGYEQYF.

In this sample, this clonotype turned up many times. The chain carries TRBV20-1 and TRBJ2-7, with no clear D. This CDR3 region has 15 residues. Trimming left V 0 bases short and J 4 bases short, with 16 bases between. Germline CDR1 is DFQATT and CDR2 is SNEGSKA (reference sequence). DNA of the CDR3: TGCAGTGCTAGAGATAGAGACGGGCCTGATTACGAGCAGTACGTC. It is translated as CSARDRDGPDYEQYV.

In this sample, this clonotype turned up many times. The chain links TRBV3-1 to TRBJ1-1; possible D gene TRBD1, 6 bases. The CDR3 is made up of 14 amino acids. Trimming stripped 4 bases from V and 8 bases from J, with 17 bases between. From germline, CDR1 is LGHDT and CDR2 YNNKEL (reference sequence). The CDR3 spells CASSPRHKGGEAFF. The CDR3 bases are TGTGCCAGCAGCCCCCGTCACAAGGGGGGGGAAGCTTTCTTT.

This clonotype has ten or more counts. The chain combines TRBV5-1 with TRBJ2-2, with no clear D. CDR1 SGHRS and CDR2 YFSETQ come from the germline V gene. Trimming shortened V by 0 bases and J by 7 bases, and 4 bases separated the two germline ends. The CDR3 sequence is 12 residues long. CDR3 region: CASSLGDGELFF. The CDR3 nucleotides are TGCGCCAGCAGCTTGGGGGACGGGGAGCTGTTTTTT.

At least ten counts were recorded for this clonotype. The chain carries TRBV20-1 and TRBJ2-1, with 10 bases that match TRBD2. V dropped 0 bases and J dropped 7; count of bases not matched to a gene: 6. The length of the CDR3 is 15 residues. Germline V lookup: CDR1 DFQATT, CDR2 SNEGSKA (reference sequence). CDR3 nucleotides: TGCAGTGCTAGAGATTTAACTAGCGGGGTGAATGAGCAGTTCTTC. Translating gives CSARDLTSGVNEQFF.

Ten or more counts support this clonotype. The chain recombines TRBV5-1 with TRBJ2-3; D remains ambiguous. With 3 bases removed from V and 9 bases from J, the gap between germline ends came to 8 bases. The CDR3 length is 11 residues. Germline V gene lookup returns CDR1 SGHRS and CDR2 YFSETQ. The CDR3 region has the DNA TGCGCCAGCAGCTATTCAACAACGCAGTATTTT. Amino acid sequence: CASSYSTTQYF.

This clonotype was counted many times. The chain joins TRBV29-1 to TRBJ2-7, with 12 bases lining up with TRBD2. This CDR3 is 15 amino acids long. Per germline, CDR1 SQVTM and CDR2 ANQGSEA. V shed 7 bases, J shed 1 base, and the junction held 8 bases outside the gene matches. The CDR3 spells CSAYSSGRGSYEQYF. CDR3 nucleotides: TGCAGCGCATACTCTAGCGGGAGGGGTTCCTACGAGCAGTACTTC.

Remarks on this clonotype: A much larger clone differs from this one at a single base, so this may be a read error. This rearrangement joins TRBV18 to TRBJ1-5; D unclear. Germline V gene data show CDR1 as KGHSH and CDR2 as LQKENI. This CDR3 contains 14 residues. The CDR3: CASPPGQFNQPQHF. The CDR3 DNA sequence: TGTGCCAGCCCACCAGGCCAGTTCAATCAGCCCCAGCATTTT.

This clonotype was counted many times. The chain combines TRBV20-1 with TRBJ1-2, with 7 bases aligning to TRBD1. CDR1 is DFQATT, CDR2 SNEGSKA, per germline (reference sequence). Trimming cost V 6 bases and J 1 base; bases outside gene matches: 11. CDR3 size: 15 residues. The CDR3 reads CSARGDSTFNYGYTF. CDR3 in DNA: TGCAGTGCCAGGGGGGACAGTACCTTTAACTATGGCTACACCTTC.

The sample holds many counts of this clonotype. This chain uses TRBV5-1 with TRBJ2-5, with D possibly TRBD1 on 6 matching bases. CDR1 and CDR2 from the germline V gene are SGHRS and YFSETQ. This CDR3 is 13 amino acids long. The V end lost 3 bases, the J end lost 4 bases, and 10 bases lay between the germline ends. CDR3 amino acids: CASSSGGGETQYF. CDR3 coding DNA: TGCGCCAGCAGCTCTGGGGGCGGAGAGACCCAGTACTTC. The full variable domain, with the rest looked up from reference TRBV5-1 and TRBJ2-5, is KAGVTQTPRYLIKTRGQQVTLSCSPISGHRSVSWYQQTPGQGLQFLFEYFSETQRNKGNFPGRFSGRQFSNSRSEMNVSTLELGDSALYLCASSSGGGETQYFGPGTRLLVL.

This clonotype was counted at least ten times. The chain carries TRBV7-8 and TRBJ1-2; D is perhaps TRBD1 (6 bases). The ends were cut back, 5 bases at V and 2 bases at J, with 12 bases in the middle. The CDR3 totals 14 residues. Germline lookup yields CDR1 SGHVS and CDR2 FQNEAQ. CDR3 residues: CASSAWTDNYGYTF. CDR3 bases: TGTGCCAGCAGCGCCTGGACAGACAACTATGGCTACACCTTC.

This clonotype appeared many times. The rearrangement links TRBV12-3 or TRBV12-4 to TRBJ1-2, with TRBD1 matching over 8 bases. The CDR3 is made up of 13 amino acids. V lost 6 bases and J lost 8; bases outside the gene matches: 8. CDR3 sequence: CASSPDRVYGYTF. DNA of the CDR3: TGTGCCAGCAGCCCGGACAGGGTCTACGGCTACACCTTC.

The table lists this clonotype with many counts. The chain carries TRBV15 and TRBJ2-3; 9 nucleotides agree with TRBD2. This CDR3 region has 15 residues. CDR1 LNHNV and CDR2 YYDKDF come from the germline V gene (reference sequence). The junction had 5 bases not matched to a gene; V was cut back by 5 bases and J by 2 bases. CDR3 sequence reads: CATSASGRNTDTQYF. As DNA, the CDR3 is TGTGCCACCAGCGCAAGCGGGAGGAACACAGATACGCAGTATTTT.

This clonotype was picked up many times. The chain is built from TRBV12-3 or TRBV12-4 and TRBJ2-3; D gene uncertain. The V end lost 6 bases, the J end lost 2 bases, and 9 bases lay between the germline ends. The CDR3 spans 13 residues. CDR3 sequence reads: CASRLSVTDTQYF. The CDR3 region has the DNA TGTGCCAGCAGACTGTCAGTCACAGATACGCAGTATTTT.

This clonotype has a count of ten or more. V and J are TRBV20-1 and TRBJ2-4; possible D gene TRBD1, 7 bases. Germline CDR1 DFQATT, CDR2 SNEGSKA (reference sequence). The V gene lost 2 bases and the J gene lost 0 bases, with 14 bases spanning the gap. This CDR3 has 16 residues. The CDR3 DNA follows: TGCAGTGCTAGAACCCGGAGGGGGCTAGCCAAAAACATTCAGTACTTC. This translates into CSARTRRGLAKNIQYF.

This clonotype was picked up many times. The rearrangement links TRBV5-1 to TRBJ2-6, with D possibly TRBD2 on 5 matching bases. The CDR3 runs to 18 residues. The germline gives CDR1 SGHRS, CDR2 YFSETQ. V was pared by 5 bases and J by 2 bases, with 20 bases between. This CDR3 reads CASSFRTNDGAGANVLTF. The CDR3 DNA is TGCGCCAGCAGTTTTAGGACCAACGACGGGGCTGGGGCCAACGTCCTGACTTTC.

This clonotype was detected ten times or more. The chain employs TRBV29-1 and TRBJ2-3; 8 bases align to TRBD1. The CDR3 extends over 14 amino acids. Germline V lookup: CDR1 SQVTM, CDR2 ANQGSEA. V shed 5 bases and J 5 bases; nucleotides not matched to a gene: 9. Here the CDR3 DNA reads TGCAGCGTTAAATCAGGGGGCAACGAAGATACGCAGTATTTT. This sequence encodes CSVKSGGNEDTQYF.

This clonotype was seen repeatedly, ten times or more. V gene TRBV5-1 combines with J gene TRBJ2-1; 13 bases match TRBD2. CDR1 is SGHRS, CDR2 YFSETQ, per germline. CDR3 size: 14 residues. The V gene end was trimmed by 4 bases and the J gene end by 6 bases; junction bases not matched to a gene: 1. In DNA form, the CDR3 reads TGCGCCAGCAGCACTAGCGGGGGGGCCAATGAGCAGTTCTTC. Protein product: CASSTSGGANEQFF.

Remarks on this clonotype: One base away lies a much larger clone, so this may be a sequencing read error. CDR3 sequence (DNA): TGTGCCAGCAGTTCCTTAGCGGGAGTCAGTATCAATGAGCAGTTCTTC. It specifies CASSSLAGVSINEQFF. J is TRBJ2-1 and V is TRBV27, with 9 bases lining up with TRBD2. The V segment lost 4 bases and the J segment 6 bases; nucleotides outside the gene matches: 10. The CDR3 loop spans 16 amino acids. CDR1 and CDR2 (germline): MNHEY, SMNVEV (reference sequence).

This clonotype was observed many times. The chain is built from TRBV7-6 and TRBJ2-5; TRBD2 agrees at 11 bases. Trimming took 5 bases from V and 4 from J; bases not matched to a gene: 15. Germline-derived CDR1 and CDR2 are SGHVS and FNYEAQ. The CDR3 spans 18 residues. The CDR3 loop reads CASSLPGGSGRARETQYF. In DNA form, the CDR3 reads TGTGCCAGCAGCCTACCCGGCGGTAGCGGGAGGGCCAGAGAGACCCAGTACTTC.

This clonotype appeared many times. The genes are TRBV20-1 and TRBJ2-2; D is undetermined. Germline-derived CDR1 and CDR2 are DFQATT and SNEGSKA (reference sequence). V shed 3 bases and J shed 7 bases, with 18 bases lying between them. The CDR3 is 15 amino acids. As DNA, the CDR3 is TGCAGTGCTAGCCCTTCCGCGCTAGGGATCGGGGAGCTGTTTTTT. It encodes CSASPSALGIGELFF.

This chain joins TRBV6-2 or TRBV6-3 and TRBJ1-1; D is ambiguous. The germline V gene encodes CDR1 MNHEY and CDR2 SVGEGT. V was trimmed by 6 bases and J by 3 bases, leaving 8 bases between them. The CDR3 is 12 amino acids. As DNA, the CDR3 is TGTGCCAGCAGGGCGTTTTACACTGAAGCTTTCTTT. Protein product: CASRAFYTEAFF.

This clonotype was seen a few times. The chain employs TRBV7-8 and TRBJ2-1, with D unresolved. The V and J ends lost 7 bases and 2 bases respectively, with 12 bases between them. In germline, CDR1 is SGHVS, CDR2 FQNEAQ. The CDR3 has 14 amino acids. As DNA, the CDR3 is TGTGCCAGCATCTGGGTCCAAGCCTACAATGAGCAGTTCTTC. This translates into CASIWVQAYNEQFF.